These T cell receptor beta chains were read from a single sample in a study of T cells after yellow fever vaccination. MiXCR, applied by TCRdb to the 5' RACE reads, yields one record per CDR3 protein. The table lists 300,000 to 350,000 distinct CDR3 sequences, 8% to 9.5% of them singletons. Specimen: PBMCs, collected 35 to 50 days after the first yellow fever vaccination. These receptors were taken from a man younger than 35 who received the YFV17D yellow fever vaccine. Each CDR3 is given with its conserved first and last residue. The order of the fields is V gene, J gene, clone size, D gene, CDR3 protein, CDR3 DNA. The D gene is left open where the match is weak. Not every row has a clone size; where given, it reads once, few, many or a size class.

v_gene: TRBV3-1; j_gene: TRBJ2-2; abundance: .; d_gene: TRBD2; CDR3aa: CAFCRRSSGGPGTGELFF; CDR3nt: TGTGCCTTCTGTCGACGTTCTAGCGGGGGCCCAGGGACCGGGGAGCTGTTTTTT
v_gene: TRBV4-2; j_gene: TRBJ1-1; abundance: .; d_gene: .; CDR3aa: CASSQQDGQAFF; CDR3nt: TGTGCCAGCAGCCAACAGGACGGCCAAGCTTTCTTT
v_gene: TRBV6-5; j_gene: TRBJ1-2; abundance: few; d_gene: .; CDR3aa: CASSYSQGTYGYTF; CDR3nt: TGTGCCAGCAGTTACTCTCAGGGGACCTATGGCTACACCTTC
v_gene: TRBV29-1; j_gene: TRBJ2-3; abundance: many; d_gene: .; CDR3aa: CSVDRAYTDTQYF; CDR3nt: TGCAGCGTTGACAGGGCGTACACAGATACGCAGTATTTT
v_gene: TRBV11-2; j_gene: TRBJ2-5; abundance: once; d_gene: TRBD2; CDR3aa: CASSLYPPLAGGFGETQYF; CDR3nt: TGTGCCAGCAGCTTATACCCCCCACTAGCGGGGGGGTTCGGGGAGACCCAGTACTTC
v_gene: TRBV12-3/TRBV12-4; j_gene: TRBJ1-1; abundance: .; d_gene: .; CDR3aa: CASSFVGGNTEAFF; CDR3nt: TGTGCCAGCAGTTTCGTGGGGGGGAACACTGAAGCTTTCTTT
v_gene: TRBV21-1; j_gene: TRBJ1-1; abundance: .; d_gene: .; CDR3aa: CASSKRVQEMNTEAFF; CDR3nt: TGTGCCAGCAGCAAAAGGGTTCAGGAAATGAACACTGAAGCTTTCTTT
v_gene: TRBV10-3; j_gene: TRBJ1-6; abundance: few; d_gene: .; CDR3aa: CATSKGKETYNSPLHF; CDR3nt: TGTGCCACCTCGAAAGGGAAGGAAACCTATAATTCACCCCTCCACTTT
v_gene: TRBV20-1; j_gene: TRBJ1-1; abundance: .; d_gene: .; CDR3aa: CVRPGGFGTEAFF; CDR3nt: TGCGTGCGACCTGGGGGCTTCGGCACTGAAGCTTTCTTT
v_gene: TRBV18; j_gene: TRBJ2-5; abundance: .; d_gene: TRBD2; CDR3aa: CASSPLSTSGYQETQYF; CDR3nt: TGTGCCAGCTCACCACTTAGTACTAGCGGATACCAAGAGACCCAGTACTTC
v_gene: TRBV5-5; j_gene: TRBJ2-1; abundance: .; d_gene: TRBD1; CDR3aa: CASSQRTGWAAKFF; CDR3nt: TGTGCCAGCAGCCAAAGGACAGGTTGGGCGGCCAAGTTCTTC
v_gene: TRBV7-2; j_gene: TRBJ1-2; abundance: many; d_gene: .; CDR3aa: CASSSPTGFGYTF; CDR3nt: TGTGCCAGCAGCTCTCCCACAGGATTCGGCTACACCTTC
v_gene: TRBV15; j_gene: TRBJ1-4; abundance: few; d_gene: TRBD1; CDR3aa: CATSYRTGRGEKLFF; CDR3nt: TGTGCCACCAGCTATCGGACAGGGCGAGGGGAAAAACTGTTTTTT
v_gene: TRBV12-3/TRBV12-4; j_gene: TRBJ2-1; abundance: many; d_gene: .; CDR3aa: CASKRSGVNEQFF; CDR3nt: TGTGCCAGCAAACGTAGTGGGGTCAATGAGCAGTTCTTC
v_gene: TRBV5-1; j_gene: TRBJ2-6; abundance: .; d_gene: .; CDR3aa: CASIEGLNGANVLTF; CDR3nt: TGCGCCAGCATTGAGGGGTTAAATGGGGCCAACGTCCTGACTTTC
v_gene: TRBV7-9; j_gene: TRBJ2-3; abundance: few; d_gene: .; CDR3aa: CASSRILDTQYF; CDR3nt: TGTGCCAGCAGCCGAATCTTGGATACGCAGTATTTT
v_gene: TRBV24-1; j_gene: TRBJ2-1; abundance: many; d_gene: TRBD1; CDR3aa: CATSEGTGYNEQFF; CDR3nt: TGTGCCACCAGTGAGGGGACAGGCTACAATGAGCAGTTCTTC
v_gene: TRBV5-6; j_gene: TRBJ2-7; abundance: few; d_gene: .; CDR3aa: CASSLYDSGGGEQYF; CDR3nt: TGTGCCAGCAGCTTGTATGACAGCGGAGGCGGCGAGCAGTACTTC
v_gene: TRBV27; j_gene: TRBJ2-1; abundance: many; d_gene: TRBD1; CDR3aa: CASRLPGQGNNEQFF; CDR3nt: TGTGCCAGCAGGCTACCGGGACAGGGGAATAATGAGCAGTTCTTC
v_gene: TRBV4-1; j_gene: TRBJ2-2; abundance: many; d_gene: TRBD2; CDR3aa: CASSRRERGTIGELFF; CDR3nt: TGCGCCAGCAGCCGAAGGGAGCGGGGGACTATCGGGGAGCTGTTTTTT
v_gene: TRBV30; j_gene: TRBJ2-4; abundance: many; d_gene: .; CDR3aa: CAWSVPWGNIQYF; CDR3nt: TGTGCCTGGAGTGTTCCATGGGGGAACATTCAGTACTTC
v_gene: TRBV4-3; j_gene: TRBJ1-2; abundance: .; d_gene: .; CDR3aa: CASSQDRGAGDGYTF; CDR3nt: TGCGCCAGCAGCCAAGATCGAGGGGCAGGGGATGGCTACACCTTC
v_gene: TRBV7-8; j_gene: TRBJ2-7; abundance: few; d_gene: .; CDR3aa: CASSWGSGFAYYEQYF; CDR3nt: TGTGCCAGCAGCTGGGGTAGTGGGTTCGCCTACTACGAGCAGTACTTC
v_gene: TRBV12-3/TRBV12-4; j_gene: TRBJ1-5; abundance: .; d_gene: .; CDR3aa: CASSFLTNSNQPQHF; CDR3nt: TGTGCCAGCAGTTTCCTTACAAATAGCAATCAGCCCCAGCATTTT
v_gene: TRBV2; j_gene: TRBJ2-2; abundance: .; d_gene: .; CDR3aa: CATSDSGELFF; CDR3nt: TGTGCCACCAGCGATTCCGGGGAGCTGTTTTTT
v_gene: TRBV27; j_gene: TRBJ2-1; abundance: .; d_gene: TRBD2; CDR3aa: CASSERGGESLSYNEQFF; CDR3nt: TGTGCCAGCAGTGAGCGGGGGGGCGAATCCCTATCCTACAATGAGCAGTTCTTC
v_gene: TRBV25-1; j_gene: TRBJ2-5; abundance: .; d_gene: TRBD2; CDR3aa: CASSEFPSGDQETQYF; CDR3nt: TGTGCCAGCAGTGAATTCCCTAGCGGGGACCAAGAGACCCAGTACTTC
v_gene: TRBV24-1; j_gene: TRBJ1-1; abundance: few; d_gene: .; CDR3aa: CATSGSEAGSMNTEAFF; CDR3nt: TGTGCCACCAGTGGTTCGGAGGCAGGGTCGATGAACACTGAAGCTTTCTTT
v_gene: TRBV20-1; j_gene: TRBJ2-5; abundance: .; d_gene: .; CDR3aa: CSARDWLAGETQYF; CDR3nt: TGCAGTGCTAGAGATTGGCTAGCAGGCGAGACCCAGTACTTC
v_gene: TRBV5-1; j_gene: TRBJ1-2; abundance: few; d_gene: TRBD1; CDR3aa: CASSFIAGGQGYGYTF; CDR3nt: TGCGCCAGCAGCTTCATCGCAGGGGGACAGGGGTATGGCTACACCTTC
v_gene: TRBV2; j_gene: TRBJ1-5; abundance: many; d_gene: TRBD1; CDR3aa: CASRIGQGHQPQHF; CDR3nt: TGTGCCAGCAGGATTGGACAGGGGCATCAGCCCCAGCATTTT
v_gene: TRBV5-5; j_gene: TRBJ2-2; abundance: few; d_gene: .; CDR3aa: CASSSRPGSTGELFF; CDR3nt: TGTGCCAGCAGCTCGCGTCCAGGTAGCACCGGGGAGCTGTTTTTT
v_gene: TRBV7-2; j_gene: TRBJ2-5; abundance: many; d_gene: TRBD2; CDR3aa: CASRSSGGPMKETQYF; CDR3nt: TGTGCCAGCAGGTCTAGCGGGGGGCCCATGAAAGAGACCCAGTACTTC
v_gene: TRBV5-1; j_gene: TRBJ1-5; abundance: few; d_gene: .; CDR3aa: CASSLTQGRNQPQHF; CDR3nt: TGCGCCAGCAGCTTGACCCAGGGGCGCAATCAGCCCCAGCATTTT
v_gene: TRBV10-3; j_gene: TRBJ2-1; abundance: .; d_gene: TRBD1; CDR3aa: CAMSRDSSDNEQFF; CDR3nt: TGTGCCATGTCCCGGGACAGCTCGGACAATGAGCAGTTCTTC
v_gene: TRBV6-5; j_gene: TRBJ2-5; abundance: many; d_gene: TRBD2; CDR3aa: CASSYDGGEETQYF; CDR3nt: TGTGCCAGCAGTTACGATGGGGGGGAAGAGACCCAGTACTTC
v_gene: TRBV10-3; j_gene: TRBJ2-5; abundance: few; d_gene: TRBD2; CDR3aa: CAIRGREAQETQYF; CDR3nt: TGTGCCATCAGGGGCCGGGAGGCGCAAGAGACCCAGTACTTC
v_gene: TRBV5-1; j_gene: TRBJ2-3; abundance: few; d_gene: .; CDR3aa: CASSLIRRTDTQYF; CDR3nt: TGCGCCAGCAGCTTAATACGCCGCACAGATACGCAGTATTTT
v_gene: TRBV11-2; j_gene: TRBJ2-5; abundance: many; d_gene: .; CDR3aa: CASSLRSQGETQYF; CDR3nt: TGTGCCAGCAGCCTACGAAGTCAGGGGGAGACCCAGTACTTC
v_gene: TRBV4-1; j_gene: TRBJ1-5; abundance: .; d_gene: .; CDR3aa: CASSQGRQNQPQHF; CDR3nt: TGCGCCAGCAGTCAAGGACGGCAGAACCAGCCCCAGCATTTT